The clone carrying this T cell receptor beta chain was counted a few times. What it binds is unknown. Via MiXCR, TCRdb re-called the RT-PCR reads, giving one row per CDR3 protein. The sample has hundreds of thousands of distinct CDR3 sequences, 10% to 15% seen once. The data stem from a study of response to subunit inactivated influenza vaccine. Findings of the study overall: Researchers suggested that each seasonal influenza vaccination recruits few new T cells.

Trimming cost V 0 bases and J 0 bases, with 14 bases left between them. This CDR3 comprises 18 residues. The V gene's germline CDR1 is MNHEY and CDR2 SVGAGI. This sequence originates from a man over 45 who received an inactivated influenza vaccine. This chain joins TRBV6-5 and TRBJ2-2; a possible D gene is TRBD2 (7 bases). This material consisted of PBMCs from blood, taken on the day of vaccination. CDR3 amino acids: CASSYSPSGGANTGELFF. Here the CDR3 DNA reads TGTGCCAGCAGTTACTCCCCCTCGGGGGGCGCGAACACCGGGGAGCTGTTTTTT.